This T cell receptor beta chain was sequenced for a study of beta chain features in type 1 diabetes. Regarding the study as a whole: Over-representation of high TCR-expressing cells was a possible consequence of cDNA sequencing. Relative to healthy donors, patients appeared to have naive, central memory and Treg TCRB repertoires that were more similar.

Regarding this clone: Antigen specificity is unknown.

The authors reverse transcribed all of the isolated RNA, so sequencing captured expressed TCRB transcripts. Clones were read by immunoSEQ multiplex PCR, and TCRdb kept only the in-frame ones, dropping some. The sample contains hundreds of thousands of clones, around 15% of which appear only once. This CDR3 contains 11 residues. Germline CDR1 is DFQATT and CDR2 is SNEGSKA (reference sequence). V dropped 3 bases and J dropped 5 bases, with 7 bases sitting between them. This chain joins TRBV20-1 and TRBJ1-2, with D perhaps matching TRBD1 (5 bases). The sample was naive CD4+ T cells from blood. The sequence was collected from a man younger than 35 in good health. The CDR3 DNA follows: TGCAGTGCTAGGAGGGGTTATGGCTACACCTTC. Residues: CSARRGYGYTF.